Below, 16 T cell receptor beta chains from the same sample are listed, as sequenced in a study of response to subunit inactivated influenza vaccine. TCRdb re-called the RT-PCR reads through MiXCR, storing one row per CDR3 protein. The sample yields hundreds of thousands of distinct CDR3 sequences, 7.6% seen once. The source was PBMCs from blood, collected around 25 months after vaccination. These receptors all stem from a man aged 45 to 75 who received an inactivated influenza vaccine.

Ten or more counts support this clonotype. This chain connects TRBV12-3 or TRBV12-4 to TRBJ1-1; no clear D gene. The V end was cut by 6 bases, the J end by 7 bases, with 15 bases between. There are 13 residues in the CDR3. CDR3 nucleotide sequence: TGTGCCAGCAGCACCGGCCCATTTAGTGAAGCTTTCTTT. It codes for CASSTGPFSEAFF.

This clonotype appeared many times. The chain recombines TRBV7-9 with TRBJ2-3; 12 bases match TRBD2. V lost 6 bases to trimming and J lost 6 bases; unmatched junction nucleotides: 10. The germline gives CDR1 SEHNR, CDR2 FQNEAQ (reference sequence). The length of the CDR3 is 16 residues. CDR3 residues: CASSPTSGRSLDTQYF. As DNA, the CDR3 is TGTGCCAGCAGTCCTACTAGCGGGAGGTCTCTGGATACGCAGTATTTT.

The gene calls are TRBV20-1 and TRBJ2-7; the match to TRBD1 covers 8 bases. This CDR3 is 14 amino acids long. V trimming: 2 bases; J trimming: 3 bases; junction bases outside the gene matches: 6. Germline-derived CDR1 and CDR2 are DFQATT and SNEGSKA (reference sequence). CDR3 residues: CSARRQGPNYEQYF. CDR3 DNA sequence: TGCAGTGCTAGAAGACAGGGGCCAAACTACGAGCAGTACTTC.

This clonotype was seen at least ten times. This chain links TRBV7-2 with TRBJ1-2; no clear D. CDR3 length: 16 amino acids. The V gene lost 1 base and the J gene lost 5 bases, with 17 bases spanning the gap. Germline lookup yields CDR1 SGHTA and CDR2 FQGNSA. CDR3 loop: CASSLESVLDPYGYTF. Written as DNA, the CDR3 is TGTGCCAGCAGCTTAGAGAGCGTATTAGACCCGTATGGCTACACCTTC.

This clonotype was observed at least ten times. This chain connects TRBV20-1 to TRBJ1-1; possible D gene TRBD1, 5 bases. The CDR3 sequence is 13 residues long. The ends were cut back, 5 bases at V and 2 bases at J, with 12 bases in the middle. The germline V gene encodes CDR1 DFQATT and CDR2 SNEGSKA (reference sequence). CDR3 in amino acids: CSAVPGLNTEAFF. In nucleotides, the CDR3 is TGCAGTGCTGTACCGGGACTTAACACTGAAGCTTTCTTT.

This clonotype turned up a few times. The CDR3 nucleotides read TGCAGCGTCCGAGGGGGGCAGCAAGAGACCCAGTACTTC. Amino acid sequence: CSVRGGQQETQYF. This chain links TRBV29-1 with TRBJ2-5; D is perhaps TRBD1 or TRBD2 (6 bases each). V was pared by 6 bases and J by 2 bases, with 13 bases between. CDR3 length: 13 amino acids. CDR1 and CDR2 (germline): SQVTM, ANQGSEA.

This clonotype has ten or more counts. The V call is TRBV4-3, the J call TRBJ2-4; D possibly matches TRBD1 or TRBD2 (5 bases each). Trimming cost V 4 bases and J 0 bases, with 10 bases left between them. Germline V gene data show CDR1 as LGHNA and CDR2 as YSLEER. The CDR3 covers 15 residues. CDR3 protein: CASSPGDLAKNIQYF. The CDR3 bases are TGCGCCAGCAGCCCTGGGGACCTAGCCAAAAACATTCAGTACTTC.

This clonotype was seen a few times. V and J are TRBV5-4 and TRBJ2-3; 7 positions agree with TRBD2. The junction had 9 bases not matched to a gene; V was cut back by 0 bases and J by 2 bases. Germline assignment: CDR1 SGHNT and CDR2 YYREEE (reference sequence). CDR3 length: 17 residues. CDR3 residues: CASSLERRTRDTDTQYF. The CDR3 region has the DNA TGTGCCAGCAGCTTGGAGCGACGGACTAGAGACACAGATACGCAGTATTTT. Full variable domain (outside the CDR3, taken from reference TRBV5-4 and TRBJ2-3): ETGVTQSPTHLIKTRGQQVTLRCSSQSGHNTVSWYQQALGQGPQFIFQYYREEENGRGNFPPRFSGLQFPNYSSELNVNALELDDSALYLCASSLERRTRDTDTQYFGPGTRLTVL.

This sequence joins TRBV7-2 and TRBJ1-6, with D possibly being TRBD1 (6 bases). The germline CDR1 and CDR2 sequences are SGHTA and FQGNSA. Trimming took 5 bases from V and 7 from J, leaving 15 bases between them. This CDR3 comprises 15 residues. CDR3 in amino acids: CASSDRGRENSPLHF. CDR3 DNA sequence: TGTGCCAGCAGCGACCGGGGGCGCGAAAATTCACCCCTCCACTTT.

This clonotype came up many times. A read error may account for a junction end that differs from germline. The chain is built from TRBV20-1 and TRBJ1-5; D remains unclear. Per germline, CDR1 DFQATT and CDR2 SNEGSKA (reference sequence). This CDR3 contains 13 residues. Here the CDR3 DNA reads TGCAGTGCGAGAGGCCGGCTCAATCAGCCCCAGCATTTT. Its protein is CSARGRLNQPQHF.

This clonotype was observed many times. This chain links TRBV24-1 with TRBJ2-1; perhaps TRBD1 as D (6 bases). The length of the CDR3 is 16 residues. V gave up 4 bases and J gave up 0 bases, with 12 bases separating them. Germline V gene lookup returns CDR1 KGHDR and CDR2 SFDVKD. The CDR3 bases are TGTGCCACCAGTGACCCTGGACAGAGCTCCTACAATGAGCAGTTCTTC. Protein sequence: CATSDPGQSSYNEQFF.

This clonotype was observed a few times. The V gene is TRBV11-1, the J gene TRBJ1-1; 10 bases map to TRBD1. V dropped 5 bases and J dropped 5; count of bases not matched to a gene: 17. The CDR3 spans 18 residues. Germline loops: CDR1 SGHAT, CDR2 FQDESV (reference sequence). The CDR3 DNA follows: TGTGCCAGCAGCCGCGCCGGGACAGGGGTCTTCGTTGGTACTGAAGCTTTCTTT. Translation: CASSRAGTGVFVGTEAFF.

The rearrangement joins TRBV10-3 to TRBJ1-2; maybe TRBD1 (5 bases). This CDR3 comprises 13 residues. V dropped 6 bases and J dropped 4 bases, with 12 bases sitting between them. Germline CDR1 reads ENHRY; CDR2 reads SYGVKD. Here the CDR3 reads CAIRDRDGYGYTF. The CDR3 DNA reads TGTGCCATCAGGGACCGGGACGGCTATGGCTACACCTTC.

This chain links TRBV19 with TRBJ2-3, with D perhaps being TRBD1 or TRBD2 (5 bases each). Germline V gene data show CDR1 as LNHDA and CDR2 as SQIVND (reference sequence). V lost 7 bases, J lost 2 bases, and 13 bases lay in between. The CDR3 spans 14 residues. Here the CDR3 reads CASTLAGTTDTQYF. The CDR3 DNA sequence: TGTGCCAGTACACTCGCCGGGACCACAGATACGCAGTATTTT.

The table lists this clonotype with many counts. The chain has TRBV10-3 and TRBJ2-5, with 7 bases that match TRBD2. V lost 5 bases, J lost 2 bases, and 11 bases stayed unmatched. The CDR3 covers 16 residues. Germline V gives CDR1 ENHRY, CDR2 SYGVKD. In DNA, the CDR3 is TGTGCCATCAGTTCGGGATTGCGGGGGTGGCAAGAGACCCAGTACTTC. Protein sequence: CAISSGLRGWQETQYF.

The table lists this clonotype with many counts. This chain uses TRBV7-2 with TRBJ1-5; D perhaps matches TRBD1 (6 bases). Germline CDR1 SGHTA, CDR2 FQGNSA. Trimming left V 5 bases short and J 4 bases short, with 15 bases between. The CDR3 has 15 amino acids. The CDR3 loop reads CASSLYRVPNQPQHF. CDR3 coding DNA: TGTGCCAGCAGCCTGTACAGGGTACCAAATCAGCCCCAGCATTTT.